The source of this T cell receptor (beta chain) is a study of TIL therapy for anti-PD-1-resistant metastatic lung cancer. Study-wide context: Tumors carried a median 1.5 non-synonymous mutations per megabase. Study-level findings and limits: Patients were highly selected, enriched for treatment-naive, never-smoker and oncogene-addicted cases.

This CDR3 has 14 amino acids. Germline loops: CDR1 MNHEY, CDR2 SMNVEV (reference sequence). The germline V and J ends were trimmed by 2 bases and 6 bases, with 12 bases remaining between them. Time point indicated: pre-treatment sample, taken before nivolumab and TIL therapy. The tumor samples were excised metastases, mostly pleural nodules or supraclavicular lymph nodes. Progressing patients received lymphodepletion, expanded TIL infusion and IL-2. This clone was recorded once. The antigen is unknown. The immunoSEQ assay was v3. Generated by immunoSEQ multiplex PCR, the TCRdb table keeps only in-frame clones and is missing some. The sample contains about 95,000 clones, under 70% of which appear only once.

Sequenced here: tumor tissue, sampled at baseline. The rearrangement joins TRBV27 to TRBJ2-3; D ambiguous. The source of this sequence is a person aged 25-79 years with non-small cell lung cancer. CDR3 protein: CASSLNPTPDTQYF. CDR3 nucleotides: TGTGCCAGCAGTTTAAACCCGACGCCTGATACGCAGTATTTT.